This TCR beta chain was captured by sequencing in a study of T cells in Graves' hyperthyroidism and ophthalmopathy. V lost 0 bases and J lost 3, with 6 bases in between. Per germline, CDR1 SGHDT and CDR2 YYEEEE. The CDR3 sequence is 14 residues long. In its sample, this clonotype was seen once. Antigen unknown. The investigators amplified TCR beta CDR3 regions from RNA transcripts. The TCR CDR3 first-round RT-PCR relied on the HTBI primer set. TCRdb fed the multiplex PCR reads into MiXCR, producing one record per CDR3 protein. The sample carries about 720,000 distinct CDR3 sequences, 16% recorded once. Study-wide results and caveats: Blood also held most thyroid clonotypes expanded beyond 0.001.

The V gene is TRBV5-6, the J gene TRBJ1-4, with D perhaps TRBD1 (5 bases). Sequences were obtained from blood. The sequence came from a man between 18 and 35 years old with Graves' hyperthyroidism. The CDR3 sequence is CASSLVGANEKLFF. The CDR3 region has the DNA TGTGCCAGCAGCTTGGTGGGGGCTAATGAAAAACTGTTTTTT.